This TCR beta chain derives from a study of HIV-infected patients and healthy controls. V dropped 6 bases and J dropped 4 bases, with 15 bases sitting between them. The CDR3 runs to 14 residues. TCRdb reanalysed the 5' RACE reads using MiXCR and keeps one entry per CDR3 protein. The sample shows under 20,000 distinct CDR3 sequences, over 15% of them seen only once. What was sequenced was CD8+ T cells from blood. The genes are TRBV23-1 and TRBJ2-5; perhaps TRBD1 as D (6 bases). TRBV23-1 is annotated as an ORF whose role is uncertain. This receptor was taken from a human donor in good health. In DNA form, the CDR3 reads TGCGCCAGCAGGGCACGATGGACAGTAGAGACCCAGTACTTC. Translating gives CASRARWTVETQYF.